This T cell receptor beta chain was obtained from a study of CD4 T cell repertoires in COVID-19. Study-level information: Other coronavirus spike proteins restimulated relabeled CFSE-low cells expanded with IL-2 for around ten days.

This table comes from immunoSEQ multiplex PCR, and its TCRdb copy is limited to in-frame clones, with some not included. The data show 65,000 to 95,000 clones, around four fifths seen once. Study-wide results and limits: Suggested intraclonal diversification: top SARS-CoV-2-reactive clonotypes appeared in two or three memory subsets. Between roughly 6.5 and 27% of SARS-CoV-2 clonotypes also appeared in SARS-CoV and/or HKU1 spike cultures.

No culture step preceded sequencing of the ex vivo isolated memory T cells. The CDR3 loop spans 14 amino acids. Per germline, CDR1 LNHDA and CDR2 SQIVND (reference sequence). Between the trimmed V and J ends, which lost 5 bases and 8 bases, there was a span of 18 bases. A note on this clone: Its matching antigen is unknown.

This specimen consisted of CD4+ T cells from peripheral blood, obtained after recovery from COVID-19. The clonotype originates from a human donor who had COVID-19. The chain employs TRBV19 and TRBJ1-2, with D perhaps matching TRBD1 (6 bases). CDR3 loop: CASSGFGGPEGYTF. CDR3 nucleotides: TGTGCCAGTAGTGGCTTCGGGGGGCCAGAAGGCTACACCTTC.